The count of the clone carrying this TCR beta chain is one. This sample is drawn from a study of blood T cells in healthy people across ages. Primed by a sample-barcoded 5' primer and a J-beta primer mix, a second PCR proceeded for 7 to 11 cycles. MiXCR was run by TCRdb on the 5' RACE reads, yielding one entry per CDR3 protein. This table holds about 1.8 million distinct CDR3 sequences, roughly 50% found once. V lost 2 bases and J lost 7, with 9 bases in between. CDR3 length: 14 amino acids. Germline CDR1 and CDR2: MNHEY and SVGAGI. The receptor's source is a woman between 40 and 55 years old in good health. The V call is TRBV6-5, the J call TRBJ1-6, with TRBD1 as a possible D gene (5 bases). The sample was blood. The CDR3 DNA is TGTGCCAGCAGTTACGCCAGGGCAAATTCACCCCTCCACTTT. Translated: CASSYARANSPLHF.